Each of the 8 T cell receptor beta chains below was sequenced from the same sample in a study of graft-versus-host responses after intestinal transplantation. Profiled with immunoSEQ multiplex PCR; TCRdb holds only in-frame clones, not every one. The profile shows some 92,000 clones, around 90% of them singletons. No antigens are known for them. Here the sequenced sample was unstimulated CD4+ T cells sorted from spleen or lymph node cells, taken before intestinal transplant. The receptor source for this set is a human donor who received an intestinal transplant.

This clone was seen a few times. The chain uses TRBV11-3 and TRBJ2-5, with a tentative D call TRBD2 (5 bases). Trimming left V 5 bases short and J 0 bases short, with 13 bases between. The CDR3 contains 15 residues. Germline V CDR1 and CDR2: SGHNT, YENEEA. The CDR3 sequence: CASSLRTGNQETQYF. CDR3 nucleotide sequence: TGTGCCAGCAGCCTCCGGACGGGGAACCAAGAGACCCAGTACTTC.

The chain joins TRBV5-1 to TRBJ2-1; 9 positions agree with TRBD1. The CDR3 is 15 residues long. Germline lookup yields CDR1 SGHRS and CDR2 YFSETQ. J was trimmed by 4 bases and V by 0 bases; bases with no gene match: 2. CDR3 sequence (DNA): TGCGCCAGCAGCTTGGAGGGACAGGGATACAATGAGCAGTTCTTC. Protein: CASSLEGQGYNEQFF.

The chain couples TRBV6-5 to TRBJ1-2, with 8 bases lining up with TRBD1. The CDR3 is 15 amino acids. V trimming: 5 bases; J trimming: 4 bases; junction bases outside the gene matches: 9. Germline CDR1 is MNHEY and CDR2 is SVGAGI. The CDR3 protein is CASSGDRKGPYGYTF. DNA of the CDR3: TGTGCCAGCAGTGGGGACAGGAAGGGGCCCTATGGCTACACCTTC.

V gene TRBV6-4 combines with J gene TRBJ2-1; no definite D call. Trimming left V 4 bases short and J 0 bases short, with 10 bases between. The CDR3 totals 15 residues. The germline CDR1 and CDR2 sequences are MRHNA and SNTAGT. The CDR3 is CASSAWASSYNEQFF. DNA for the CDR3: TGTGCCAGCAGTGCGTGGGCTAGCTCCTACAATGAGCAGTTCTTC.

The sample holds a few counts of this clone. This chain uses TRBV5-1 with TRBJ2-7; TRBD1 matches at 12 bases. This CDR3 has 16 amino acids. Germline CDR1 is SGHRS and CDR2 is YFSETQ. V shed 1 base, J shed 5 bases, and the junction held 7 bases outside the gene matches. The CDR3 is CASSLWGGTGGNEQYF. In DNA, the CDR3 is TGCGCCAGCAGCTTGTGGGGCGGGACAGGGGGCAACGAGCAGTACTTC. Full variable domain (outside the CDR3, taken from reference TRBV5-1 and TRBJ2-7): KAGVTQTPRYLIKTRGQQVTLSCSPISGHRSVSWYQQTPGQGLQFLFEYFSETQRNKGNFPGRFSGRQFSNSRSEMNVSTLELGDSALYLCASSLWGGTGGNEQYFGPGTRLTVT.

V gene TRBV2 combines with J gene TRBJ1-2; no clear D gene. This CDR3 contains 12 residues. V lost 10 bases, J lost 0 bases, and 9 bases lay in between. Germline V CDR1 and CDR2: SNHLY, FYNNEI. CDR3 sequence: CATGPANYGYTF. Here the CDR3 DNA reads TGTGCCACCGGGCCTGCTAACTATGGCTACACCTTC.

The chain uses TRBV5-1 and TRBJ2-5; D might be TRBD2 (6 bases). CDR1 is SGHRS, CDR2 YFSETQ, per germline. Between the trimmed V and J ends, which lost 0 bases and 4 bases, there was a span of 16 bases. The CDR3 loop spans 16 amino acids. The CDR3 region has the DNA TGCGCCAGCAGCTTGGGTCCGACTAGAGAGGGAGAGACCCAGTACTTC. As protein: CASSLGPTREGETQYF.

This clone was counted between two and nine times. The CDR3 nucleotides are TGCGCCAGCAGCGATGGACTAGCGGGAGGCCCGGAGTACTTC. The encoded protein is CASSDGLAGGPEYF. The rearrangement joins TRBV4-1 to TRBJ2-7; 14 bases map to TRBD2. Germline V CDR1 and CDR2: MGHRA, YSYEKL. The CDR3 contains 14 residues. V was clipped by 5 bases and J by 11 bases; unmatched bases: 8.